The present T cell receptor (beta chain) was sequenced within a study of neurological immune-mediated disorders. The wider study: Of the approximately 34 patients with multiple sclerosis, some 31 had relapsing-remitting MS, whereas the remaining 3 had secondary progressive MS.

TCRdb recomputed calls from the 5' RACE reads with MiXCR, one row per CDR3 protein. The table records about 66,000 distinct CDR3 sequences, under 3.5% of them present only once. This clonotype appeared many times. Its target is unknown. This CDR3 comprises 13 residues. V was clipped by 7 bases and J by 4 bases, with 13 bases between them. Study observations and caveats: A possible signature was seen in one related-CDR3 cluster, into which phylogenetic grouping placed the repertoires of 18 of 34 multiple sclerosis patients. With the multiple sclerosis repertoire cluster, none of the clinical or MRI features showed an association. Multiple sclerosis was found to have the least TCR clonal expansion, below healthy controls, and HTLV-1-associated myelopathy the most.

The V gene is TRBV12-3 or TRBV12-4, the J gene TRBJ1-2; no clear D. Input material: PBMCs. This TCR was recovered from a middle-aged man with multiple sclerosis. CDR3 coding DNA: TGTGCCAGCACCAACCGAGGAAGCTATGGCTACACCTTC. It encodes CASTNRGSYGYTF.